This T cell receptor (beta chain) was captured in a study of beta chain features in type 1 diabetes. Regarding the study as a whole: All four CD4+ subsets of Type 1 diabetes patients contained TCRB CDR3s that were moderately but significantly shorter.

Turning to this clone: Antigen unknown.

Germline-derived CDR1 and CDR2 are SNHLY and FYNNEI. Trimming left V 2 bases short and J 8 bases short, with 11 bases between. The CDR3 has 13 residues. Reverse transcribing all isolated RNA meant expressed TCRB transcripts were sequenced. Here immunoSEQ multiplex PCR was the method, and the copy in TCRdb shows in-frame clones only, minus some. The sample contains around 300,000 clones, 8% of which appear only once. The TCR was taken from a woman under 30 in good health. The sequenced sample was central memory CD4+ T cells from blood. The chain combines TRBV2 with TRBJ2-3; the D is unclear. The CDR3 sequence is CASSESPIGTQYF. CDR3 in DNA: TGTGCCAGCAGTGAATCCCCGATCGGTACGCAGTATTTT.